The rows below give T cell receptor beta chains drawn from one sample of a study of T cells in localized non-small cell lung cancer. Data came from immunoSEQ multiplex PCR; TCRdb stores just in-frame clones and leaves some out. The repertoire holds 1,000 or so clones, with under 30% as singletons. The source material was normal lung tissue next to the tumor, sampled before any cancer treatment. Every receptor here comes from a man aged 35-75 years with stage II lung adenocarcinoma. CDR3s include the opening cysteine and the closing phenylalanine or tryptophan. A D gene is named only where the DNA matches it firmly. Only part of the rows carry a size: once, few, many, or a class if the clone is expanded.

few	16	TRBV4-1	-	CASSQTTQAPSHEQYF
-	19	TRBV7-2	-	CASRAALAVPIGPRLEQFF
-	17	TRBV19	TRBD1	CASSINRGDRSNQPQHF
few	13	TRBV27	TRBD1	CAAGTGSYNEQFF
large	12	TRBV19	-	CASSPQGAEAFF
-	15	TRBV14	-	CASSQDVISQETQYF
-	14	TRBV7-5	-	CASSTRGAKDTQYF
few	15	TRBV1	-	CASSRGTSVVETQYF
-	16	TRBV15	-	CATTPFGILEPDTQYF
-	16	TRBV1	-	CASSQVDPWGAEVAFF
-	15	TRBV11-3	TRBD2	CASSSLAGSSDTQYF
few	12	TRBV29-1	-	CSVPLGETEAFF
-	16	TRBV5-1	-	CASSLDGGETGYGYTF
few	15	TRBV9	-	CASTSEGDMNTEAFF
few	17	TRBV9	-	CASSSNIQGNAVAEAFF
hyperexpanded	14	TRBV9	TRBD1	CASSVGQGTYEQYF
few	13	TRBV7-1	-	CASSSYGNTEAFF
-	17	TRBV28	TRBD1	CASSLIGQGVLSIGYTF
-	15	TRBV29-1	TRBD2	CSVEATSGRQETQYF
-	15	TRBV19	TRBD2	CASGPGGTSTYEQYF
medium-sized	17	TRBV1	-	CASSREWGPYYRYEQYF
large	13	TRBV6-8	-	CASSYSYQETQYF